The 6 T cell receptor beta chains reported below all come from one sample, sequenced in a study of cytomegalovirus exposure and HLA in healthy donors. PCR primers comprised 60 Vbeta and 13 Jbeta primers. The assay was immunoSEQ multiplex PCR, and TCRdb's table has in-frame clones only and misses some. The repertoire holds under 120,000 clones, with roughly 78% as singletons. The sample consisted of PBMCs. These receptors were taken from a woman aged 40 to 49 in good health and CMV-seronegative.

The chain couples TRBV9 to TRBJ2-3; TRBD2 matches at 9 bases. The CDR3 spans 15 residues. CDR1 and CDR2 (germline): SGDLS, YYNGEE. The junction had 4 bases not matched to a gene; V was cut back by 1 base and J by 4 bases. The CDR3 protein is CASSVSSGSADTQYF. The CDR3 nucleotides read TGTGCCAGCAGCGTAAGTAGCGGGAGCGCAGATACGCAGTATTTT.

The rearrangement joins TRBV7-9 to TRBJ2-1, with D perhaps TRBD2 (5 bases). This CDR3 comprises 12 residues. Germline V gene sequence: CDR1 SEHNR, CDR2 FQNEAQ (reference sequence). With 1 base removed from V and 7 bases from J, the gap between germline ends came to 5 bases. CDR3 loop: CASSLGTNEQFF. Here the CDR3 DNA reads TGTGCCAGCAGCTTAGGGACTAATGAGCAGTTCTTC. Using reference TRBV7-9 and TRBJ2-1 for the parts outside the CDR3, the full variable domain is DTGVSQNPRHKITKRGQNVTFRCDPISEHNRLYWYRQTLGQGPEFLTYFQNEAQLEKSRLLSDRFSAERPKGSFSTLEIQRTEQGDSAMYLCASSLGTNEQFFGPGTRLTVL.

The chain recombines TRBV6-1 with TRBJ1-3, with D hard to call. From germline, CDR1 is MNHNS and CDR2 SASEGT. The CDR3 is made up of 14 amino acids. The germline V and J ends were trimmed by 2 bases and 2 bases, with 7 bases remaining between them. The DNA of the CDR3 is TGTGCCAGCAGTGAACCAGTGGCTGGAAACACCATATATTTT. Translated, it gives CASSEPVAGNTIYF.

This clone has more than one count but fewer than ten. This chain uses TRBV5-1 with TRBJ2-5; possibly TRBD2 for D (6 bases). The germline V and J ends were trimmed by 4 bases and 2 bases, with 12 bases remaining between them. The germline V gene encodes CDR1 SGHRS and CDR2 YFSETQ. This CDR3 comprises 14 residues. The CDR3, as DNA: TGCGCCAGCAGCACGGGAGAGGAACAAGAGACCCAGTACTTC. This encodes CASSTGEEQETQYF.

The chain recombines TRBV6-5 with TRBJ1-1; tentatively, D is TRBD1 (5 bases). Germline values: CDR1 MNHEY, CDR2 SVGAGI. The CDR3 runs to 11 residues. Trimming cost V 5 bases and J 5 bases, with 6 bases left between them. The CDR3 reads CASSRGTEAFF. The CDR3 bases are TGTGCCAGCAGTAGGGGTACTGAAGCTTTCTTT.

The chain uses TRBV9 and TRBJ1-2; D is undetermined. Germline CDR1 reads SGDLS; CDR2 reads YYNGEE. V lost 0 bases and J 6 bases, leaving 9 bases between the germline ends. The CDR3 consists of 13 residues. The CDR3 region has the DNA TGTGCCAGCAGCGTAGGGATAGCCGATGGCTACACCTTC. Encoded protein: CASSVGIADGYTF.